One sample yielded the 14 T cell receptor beta chains listed below, sequenced in a study of blood T cell repertoires in COVID-19. TCRdb keeps only in-frame clones here, not all; method: immunoSEQ multiplex PCR. Of some 170,000 clones detected, over 80% appear once; the ten largest clones hold around 3.9%. The sample taken for sequencing was peripheral blood. The origin of the receptors is a woman between 55 and 75 years old who had recovered from COVID-19.

Here the CDR3 reads CASSFSGAYGYTF. The DNA of the CDR3 is TGTGCCAGCAGCTTTTCAGGTGCCTATGGCTACACCTTC. The gene calls are TRBV5-4 and TRBJ1-2; D is uncertain. V lost 2 bases and J lost 4, with 9 bases in between. The CDR3 extends over 13 amino acids. Germline-derived CDR1 and CDR2 are SGHNT and YYREEE (reference sequence).

The chain joins TRBV19 to TRBJ2-1, with 10 bases identical to TRBD2. This CDR3 has 16 amino acids. CDR1 and CDR2 from the germline V gene are LNHDA and SQIVND (reference sequence). V dropped 4 bases and J dropped 7; count of bases not matched to a gene: 10. CDR3 coding DNA: TGTGCCAGTAGTAGCGTTCTAGCGGGGGCCGGGAATGAGCAGTTCTTC. Its protein is CASSSVLAGAGNEQFF.

V and J are TRBV4-3 and TRBJ2-7; the D gene is possibly TRBD1 (6 bases). Trimming shortened V by 4 bases and J by 0 bases, and 13 bases separated the two germline ends. The CDR3 has 15 residues. From germline, CDR1 is LGHNA and CDR2 YSLEER. The CDR3 sequence is CASSPDSLSSYEQYF. The CDR3 nucleotides read TGCGCCAGCAGCCCGGACAGTTTGAGCTCCTACGAGCAGTACTTC.

This clone was detected only a few times. This chain links TRBV7-3 with TRBJ2-2; D perhaps matches TRBD2 (5 bases). Germline CDR1 reads SGHTA; CDR2 reads FQGTGA. This CDR3 contains 17 residues. V dropped 5 bases and J dropped 1 base, with 17 bases sitting between them. The CDR3 protein is CASSLFAGRQNTGELFF. CDR3 DNA sequence: TGTGCCAGCAGCCTATTCGCTGGGAGACAGAACACCGGGGAGCTGTTTTTT.

The chain links TRBV7-3 to TRBJ2-4, with D possibly matching TRBD2 (5 bases). Trimming removed 3 bases from V and 8 bases from J, with 11 bases in between. The length of the CDR3 is 13 residues. CDR1 SGHTA and CDR2 FQGTGA come from the germline V gene. CDR3 loop: CASSFSTKDIQYF. The DNA of the CDR3 is TGTGCCAGCAGCTTTTCGACTAAGGACATTCAGTACTTC.

This rearrangement joins TRBV19 to TRBJ2-7; D gene ambiguous. The CDR3 length is 14 residues. Deletions cut 4 bases from V and 2 bases from J, with 12 bases between. Germline CDR1 LNHDA, CDR2 SQIVND (reference sequence). In DNA form, the CDR3 reads TGTGCCAGTAGTAGATTCTTAGGAGCCTACGAGCAGTACTTC. Protein: CASSRFLGAYEQYF.

V is TRBV5-4 and J is TRBJ2-5; TRBD1 aligns across 10 bases. Germline CDR1 reads SGHNT; CDR2 reads YYREEE (reference sequence). The CDR3 length is 15 residues. The junction had 8 bases not matched to a gene; V was cut back by 4 bases and J by 5 bases. The CDR3 here is CASSPGTGEGETQYF. In DNA form, the CDR3 reads TGTGCCAGCAGCCCAGGGACAGGGGAGGGGGAGACCCAGTACTTC.

This clone appeared once. The DNA for the CDR3 is TGTGCCAGCAGCCAAGCCCCGACTGCACAGGGGAACTATGGCTACACCTTC. Translated: CASSQAPTAQGNYGYTF. The rearrangement links TRBV3-1 (or the pseudogene TRBV3-2) to TRBJ1-2; TRBD1 agrees at 7 bases. Per germline, CDR1 LGHDT and CDR2 YNNKEL (reference sequence). Losses at the gene ends were 1 base for V and 2 bases for J; bases not matched to a gene: 10. This CDR3 region has 17 residues.

The chain uses TRBV19 and TRBJ1-6, with D hard to call. The CDR3 is 14 residues long. Germline V gene data show CDR1 as LNHDA and CDR2 as SQIVND (reference sequence). The V end was cut by 5 bases, the J end by 7 bases, with 12 bases between. In nucleotides, the CDR3 is TGTGCCAGTAGTCCCCAGAGAGGGAATTCACCCCTCCACTTT. Translated, it gives CASSPQRGNSPLHF.

To note about this clone: This same CDR3 is encoded by further DNA sequences in the sample. The chain links TRBV13 to TRBJ1-2; the match to TRBD1 covers 11 bases. This CDR3 region has 15 residues. Trimming took 5 bases from V and 4 from J; bases not matched to a gene: 6. Germline lookup yields CDR1 PRHDT and CDR2 FYEKMQ (reference sequence). CDR3 nucleotide sequence: TGTGCCAGCAGCACCTGGACAGGGGGCGGCTATGGCTACACCTTC. Residues: CASSTWTGGGYGYTF.

This chain connects TRBV24-1 to TRBJ2-3; perhaps TRBD1 as D (5 bases). The CDR3 loop spans 14 amino acids. V was trimmed by 4 bases and J by 1 base, leaving 8 bases between them. The V gene's germline CDR1 is KGHDR and CDR2 SFDVKD. CDR3 residues: CATSEPTGTDTQYF. CDR3 DNA: TGTGCCACCAGTGAACCGACAGGCACAGATACGCAGTATTTT.

The genes are TRBV10-1 and TRBJ2-1, with a possible D match to TRBD1 (7 bases). CDR1 is WNHNN and CDR2 is SYGVQD in the germline V gene (reference sequence). Trimming left V 1 base short and J 5 bases short, with 15 bases between. The CDR3 is made up of 16 amino acids. The CDR3 nucleotides read TGCGCCAGCAGTGAGTTGGCAGGGGGGACGGACAATGAGCAGTTCTTC. Translation gives CASSELAGGTDNEQFF.

This chain links TRBV6-5 with TRBJ1-1, with D possibly TRBD1 on 6 matching bases. The CDR3 consists of 13 residues. Germline CDR1 reads MNHEY; CDR2 reads SVGAGI. Trimming pared 4 bases from V and 7 bases from J, leaving 13 bases between. DNA of the CDR3: TGTGCCAGCAGTTTGGACCAGGGGCGTGAAGCTTTCTTT. It yields the protein CASSLDQGREAFF.

Concerning this clone: The identical CDR3 is also encoded by other nucleotide sequences in the sample. This chain uses TRBV19 with TRBJ1-2, with TRBD1 matching over 7 bases. Germline CDR1 reads LNHDA; CDR2 reads SQIVND (reference sequence). Unmatched junction bases numbered 3, after V lost 5 bases and J lost 3 bases. The CDR3 is made up of 13 amino acids. DNA for the CDR3: TGTGCCAGTAGTCTCACAGGGGACTATGGCTACACCTTC. Translated: CASSLTGDYGYTF.